This is a list of T cell receptor beta chains from one sample in a study of T cells in Graves' hyperthyroidism and ophthalmopathy. MiXCR, run by TCRdb on the multiplex PCR reads, gives a single entry per CDR3 protein. The sample shows 500,000 to 650,000 distinct CDR3 sequences, around 20% of them seen only once. The sequencing sample was made of blood. These TCRs come from a middle-aged man with Graves' ophthalmopathy. Each CDR3 is given with its conserved first and last residue. The D gene is left open where the match is weak. Expanded clones get a size class; other rows say once, few or many, or leave the size out.

J gene: TRBJ2-3; D gene: NA; V gene: TRBV28; CDR3 length: 12; clone size: few; CDR3 DNA: TGTGCCAGCAGTCAACAGGGACATACGCAGTATTTT; CDR3 protein: CASSQQGHTQYF
J gene: TRBJ2-1; D gene: TRBD2; V gene: TRBV7-2; CDR3 length: 16; clone size: many; CDR3 DNA: TGTGCCAGCAGCTTAGCCGGGACTAGCGGGAGTGGTGAGCAGTTCTTC; CDR3 protein: CASSLAGTSGSGEQFF
J gene: TRBJ2-1; D gene: TRBD2; V gene: TRBV9; CDR3 length: 15; clone size: many; CDR3 DNA: TGTGCCAGCAGCAAGGGCGGGAGCAAGTACAATGAGCAGTTCTTC; CDR3 protein: CASSKGGSKYNEQFF
J gene: TRBJ2-1; D gene: NA; V gene: TRBV2; CDR3 length: 14; clone size: NA; CDR3 DNA: TGTGCCAGCAGTATTACCGGGGCCTACAATGAGCAGTTCTTC; CDR3 protein: CASSITGAYNEQFF
J gene: TRBJ1-1; D gene: NA; V gene: TRBV5-6; CDR3 length: 15; clone size: NA; CDR3 DNA: TGTGCCAGCAGCTCCGGAAGCCCCTCGGAGACTGAAGCTTTCTTT; CDR3 protein: CASSSGSPSETEAFF
J gene: TRBJ1-6; D gene: NA; V gene: TRBV5-1; CDR3 length: 19; clone size: NA; CDR3 DNA: TGCGCCAGCAGCTCCCGCCCGGGACTTAGACCCATCGTGGATTCACCCCTCCACTTT; CDR3 protein: CASSSRPGLRPIVDSPLHF
J gene: TRBJ2-7; D gene: TRBD2; V gene: TRBV28; CDR3 length: 17; clone size: NA; CDR3 DNA: TGTGCCAGCGCACCGGACGGACTAGTTACTAGCTCCTACGAGCAGTACTTC; CDR3 protein: CASAPDGLVTSSYEQYF
J gene: TRBJ2-7; D gene: NA; V gene: TRBV5-5; CDR3 length: 13; clone size: few; CDR3 DNA: TGTGCCAGCAGTGCGGGGCCCGCTGGGGAGCAGTACTTC; CDR3 protein: CASSAGPAGEQYF
J gene: TRBJ2-3; D gene: NA; V gene: TRBV27; CDR3 length: 18; clone size: few; CDR3 DNA: TGTGCCAGCAGTAGCATAGGTCCCCAGAGGGACCGGACGAATACGCAGTATTTT; CDR3 protein: CASSSIGPQRDRTNTQYF
J gene: TRBJ2-2; D gene: TRBD1; V gene: TRBV6-2/TRBV6-3; CDR3 length: 15; clone size: many; CDR3 DNA: TGTGCCAGCAGGAGACAGGGGGCGGACACCGGGGAGCTGTTTTTT; CDR3 protein: CASRRQGADTGELFF
J gene: TRBJ2-7; D gene: TRBD1; V gene: TRBV7-9; CDR3 length: 14; clone size: NA; CDR3 DNA: TGTGCCAGCAGCCCTGGGACAGGTCCCCACGAGCAGTACTTC; CDR3 protein: CASSPGTGPHEQYF
J gene: TRBJ1-4; D gene: TRBD1; V gene: TRBV5-1; CDR3 length: 16; clone size: NA; CDR3 DNA: TGCGCCAGCAGCTCTCTGAGGGGGACAGTCAATGAAAAACTGTTTTTT; CDR3 protein: CASSSLRGTVNEKLFF
J gene: TRBJ1-1; D gene: NA; V gene: TRBV5-8; CDR3 length: 16; clone size: NA; CDR3 DNA: TGTGCCAGCAGCGGGCAAAGATATAAGGGGAACACTGAAGCTTTCTTT; CDR3 protein: CASSGQRYKGNTEAFF
J gene: TRBJ2-7; D gene: NA; V gene: TRBV24-1; CDR3 length: 12; clone size: NA; CDR3 DNA: TGTGCCACCAGTGACAGTTTCTACGAGCAGTACTTC; CDR3 protein: CATSDSFYEQYF
J gene: TRBJ2-5; D gene: TRBD2; V gene: TRBV11-2; CDR3 length: 14; clone size: NA; CDR3 DNA: TGCGCCAGCAGCCAAGACGGGAGGACAGAGACCCAGTACTTC; CDR3 protein: CASSQDGRTETQYF
J gene: TRBJ2-7; D gene: TRBD2; V gene: TRBV4-1; CDR3 length: 15; clone size: many; CDR3 DNA: TGCGCCAGCAGCCCTACCGGGACTAGGGGGTACGAGCAGTACTTC; CDR3 protein: CASSPTGTRGYEQYF
J gene: TRBJ1-6; D gene: TRBD1; V gene: TRBV7-2; CDR3 length: 15; clone size: NA; CDR3 DNA: TGTGCCAGCAGCTTAGTGGGGACAGATAGATCACCCCTCCACTTT; CDR3 protein: CASSLVGTDRSPLHF
J gene: TRBJ1-2; D gene: NA; V gene: TRBV11-2; CDR3 length: 14; clone size: many; CDR3 DNA: TGTGCCAGCAGCTTAGGTCCCAGGAACTATGGCTACACCTTC; CDR3 protein: CASSLGPRNYGYTF
J gene: TRBJ2-4; D gene: TRBD2; V gene: TRBV19; CDR3 length: 18; clone size: NA; CDR3 DNA: TGTGCCAGTACTTATAGATATCCTAGCGGGGGGGCCAAAAACATTCAGTACTTC; CDR3 protein: CASTYRYPSGGAKNIQYF
J gene: TRBJ2-1; D gene: TRBD2; V gene: TRBV7-2; CDR3 length: 15; clone size: NA; CDR3 DNA: TGTGCCAGCAGCTCGGACGGGGGGGCATTCGATGAGCAGTTCTTC; CDR3 protein: CASSSDGGAFDEQFF
J gene: TRBJ1-4; D gene: TRBD1; V gene: TRBV7-9; CDR3 length: 18; clone size: NA; CDR3 DNA: TGTGCCAGCAGCCTCATCCCCATCTCAGGGGGGGAGGGTGAAAAACTGTTTTTT; CDR3 protein: CASSLIPISGGEGEKLFF
J gene: TRBJ1-1; D gene: TRBD1; V gene: TRBV3-1; CDR3 length: 14; clone size: NA; CDR3 DNA: TGTGCCAGCAGATCCTACAGGGGGAGCACTGAAGCTTTCTTT; CDR3 protein: CASRSYRGSTEAFF
J gene: TRBJ1-1; D gene: NA; V gene: TRBV5-1; CDR3 length: 14; clone size: many; CDR3 DNA: TGCGCCAGCAGCTTACAGATAACGAACACTGAAGCTTTCTTT; CDR3 protein: CASSLQITNTEAFF
J gene: TRBJ2-5; D gene: TRBD2; V gene: TRBV12-3/TRBV12-4; CDR3 length: 18; clone size: NA; CDR3 DNA: TGTGCCAGCACCCCGAGCGGGGGGGCCGGAGGGGCCCAAGAGACCCAGTACTTC; CDR3 protein: CASTPSGGAGGAQETQYF
J gene: TRBJ2-5; D gene: NA; V gene: TRBV4-2; CDR3 length: 17; clone size: few; CDR3 DNA: TGTGCCAGCAGCCAACGGCCCTCCACAGCGGCTCAAGAGACCCAGTACTTC; CDR3 protein: CASSQRPSTAAQETQYF
J gene: TRBJ1-1; D gene: NA; V gene: TRBV30; CDR3 length: 13; clone size: many; CDR3 DNA: TGTGCCTGGAGTGTACGCGGACACCGCAAAGCTTTCTTT; CDR3 protein: CAWSVRGHRKAFF
J gene: TRBJ1-2; D gene: NA; V gene: TRBV27; CDR3 length: 15; clone size: many; CDR3 DNA: TGTGCCAGCAGTCCCCACCTCGACAGCAACTATGGCTACACCTTC; CDR3 protein: CASSPHLDSNYGYTF
J gene: TRBJ2-2; D gene: NA; V gene: TRBV7-3; CDR3 length: 15; clone size: few; CDR3 DNA: TGTGCCAGCAGCATTCTCATAGGGGGCACCGGGGAGCTGTTTTTT; CDR3 protein: CASSILIGGTGELFF
J gene: TRBJ1-1; D gene: TRBD1; V gene: TRBV5-1; CDR3 length: 15; clone size: few; CDR3 DNA: TGCGCCAGCTATCGAGGTGGACAGGAAAACACTGAAGCTTTCTTT; CDR3 protein: CASYRGGQENTEAFF
J gene: TRBJ2-1; D gene: TRBD2; V gene: TRBV28; CDR3 length: 16; clone size: many; CDR3 DNA: TGTGCCAGCACTACAAGATCTAGCGGGAGTCAGCGTGAGCAGTTCTTC; CDR3 protein: CASTTRSSGSQREQFF
J gene: TRBJ2-2; D gene: TRBD1; V gene: TRBV3-1; CDR3 length: 15; clone size: NA; CDR3 DNA: TGTGCCAGCAGCCCACGGACAGGGCCCACCGGGGAGCTGTTTTTT; CDR3 protein: CASSPRTGPTGELFF
J gene: TRBJ2-1; D gene: TRBD2; V gene: TRBV5-1; CDR3 length: 18; clone size: NA; CDR3 DNA: TGCGCCGGCAGCTTGAGGGACCCGCGGCTAGCGGGGGGGTATGAGCAGTTCTTC; CDR3 protein: CAGSLRDPRLAGGYEQFF
J gene: TRBJ1-5; D gene: NA; V gene: TRBV19; CDR3 length: 14; clone size: NA; CDR3 DNA: TGTGCCAGTAGTATAAGGCCACAAGGACAGCCCCAGCATTTT; CDR3 protein: CASSIRPQGQPQHF
J gene: TRBJ2-4; D gene: NA; V gene: TRBV28; CDR3 length: 15; clone size: many; CDR3 DNA: TGTGCCAGCGGGCGGCGCAGCGGTTCCCAAAACATTCAGTACTTC; CDR3 protein: CASGRRSGSQNIQYF
J gene: TRBJ1-2; D gene: TRBD1; V gene: TRBV27; CDR3 length: 15; clone size: NA; CDR3 DNA: TGTGCCAGCAGTCTTACAGGGGACGGGAGCTATGGCTACACCTTC; CDR3 protein: CASSLTGDGSYGYTF
J gene: TRBJ1-3; D gene: TRBD1; V gene: TRBV5-6; CDR3 length: 16; clone size: NA; CDR3 DNA: TGTGCCAGCAGCGGGGGACAGTCCTCCTCTGGAAACACCATATATTTT; CDR3 protein: CASSGGQSSSGNTIYF
J gene: TRBJ1-2; D gene: NA; V gene: TRBV27; CDR3 length: 14; clone size: NA; CDR3 DNA: TGTGCCAGCAGTATGGAGGGTGGGAACTATGGCTACACCTTC; CDR3 protein: CASSMEGGNYGYTF
J gene: TRBJ2-5; D gene: NA; V gene: TRBV6-2/TRBV6-3; CDR3 length: 15; clone size: few; CDR3 DNA: TGTGCCAGCAGTTACGGAGCGGCTCAACAAGAGACCCAGTACTTC; CDR3 protein: CASSYGAAQQETQYF
J gene: TRBJ2-1; D gene: NA; V gene: TRBV7-8; CDR3 length: 12; clone size: few; CDR3 DNA: TGTGCCAGCAGCCGTCATTTGGGTGAGCAGTTCTTC; CDR3 protein: CASSRHLGEQFF
J gene: TRBJ2-1; D gene: TRBD2; V gene: TRBV12-3/TRBV12-4; CDR3 length: 15; clone size: NA; CDR3 DNA: TGTGCCAGCAGTTCGCGGGAGGTCGGGCGCAATGAGCAGTTCTTC; CDR3 protein: CASSSREVGRNEQFF
J gene: TRBJ2-4; D gene: NA; V gene: TRBV28; CDR3 length: 12; clone size: few; CDR3 DNA: TGTGCCAGCAGTTTTCAGGGCTACATTCAGTACTTC; CDR3 protein: CASSFQGYIQYF